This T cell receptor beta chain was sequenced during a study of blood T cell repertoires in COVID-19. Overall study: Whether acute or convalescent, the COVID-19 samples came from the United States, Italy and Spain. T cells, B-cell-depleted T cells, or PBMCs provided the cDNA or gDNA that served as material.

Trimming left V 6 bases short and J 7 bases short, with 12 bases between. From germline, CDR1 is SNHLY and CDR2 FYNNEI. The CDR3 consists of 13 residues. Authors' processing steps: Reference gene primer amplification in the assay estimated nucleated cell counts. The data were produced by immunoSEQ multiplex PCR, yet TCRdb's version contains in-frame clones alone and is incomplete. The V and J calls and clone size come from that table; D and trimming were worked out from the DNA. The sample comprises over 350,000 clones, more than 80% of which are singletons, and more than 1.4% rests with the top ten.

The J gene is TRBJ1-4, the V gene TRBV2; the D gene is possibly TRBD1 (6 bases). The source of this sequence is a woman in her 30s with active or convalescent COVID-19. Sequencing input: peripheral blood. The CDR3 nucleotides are TGTGCCAGCAGACGGACAGAAGGTGAAAAACTGTTTTTT. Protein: CASRRTEGEKLFF.